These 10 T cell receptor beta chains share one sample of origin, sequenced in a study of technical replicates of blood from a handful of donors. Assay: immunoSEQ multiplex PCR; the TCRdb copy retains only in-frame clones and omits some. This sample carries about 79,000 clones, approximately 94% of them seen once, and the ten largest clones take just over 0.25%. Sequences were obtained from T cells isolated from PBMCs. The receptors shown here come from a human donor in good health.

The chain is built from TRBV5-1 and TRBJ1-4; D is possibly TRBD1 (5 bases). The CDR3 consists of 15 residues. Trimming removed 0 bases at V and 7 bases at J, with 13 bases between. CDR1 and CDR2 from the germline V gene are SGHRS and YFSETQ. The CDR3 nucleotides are TGCGCCAGCAGCTTGGCGGGGGGATATGGTGAAAAACTGTTTTTT. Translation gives CASSLAGGYGEKLFF.

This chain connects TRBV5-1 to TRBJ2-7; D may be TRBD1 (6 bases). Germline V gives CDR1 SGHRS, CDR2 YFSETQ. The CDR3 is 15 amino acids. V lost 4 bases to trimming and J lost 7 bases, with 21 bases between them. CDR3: CASSQDSTKLREQYF. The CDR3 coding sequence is TGCGCCAGCAGCCAGGACAGTACCAAGTTAAGAGAGCAGTACTTC.

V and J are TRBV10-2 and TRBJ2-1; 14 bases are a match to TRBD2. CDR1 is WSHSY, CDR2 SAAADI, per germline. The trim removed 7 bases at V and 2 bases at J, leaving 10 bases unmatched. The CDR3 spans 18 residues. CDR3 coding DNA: TGCGCCAGCATAGCAGGGACTAGCGGGAGAATCACCTACAATGAGCAGTTCTTC. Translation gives CASIAGTSGRITYNEQFF.

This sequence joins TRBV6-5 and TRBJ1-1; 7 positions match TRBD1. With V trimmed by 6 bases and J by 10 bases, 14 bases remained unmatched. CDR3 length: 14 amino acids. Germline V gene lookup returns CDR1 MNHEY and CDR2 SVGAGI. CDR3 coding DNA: TGTGCCAGCAGGCAAGAGGGACAGTTGTTTCGAGCTTTCTTT. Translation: CASRQEGQLFRAFF.

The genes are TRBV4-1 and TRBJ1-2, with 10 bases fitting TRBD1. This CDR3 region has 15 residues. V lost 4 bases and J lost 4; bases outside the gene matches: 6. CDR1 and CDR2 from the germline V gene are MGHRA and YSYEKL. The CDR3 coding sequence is TGCGCCAGCAGCCCAGGGACAGGGGAGCGCTATGGCTACACCTTC. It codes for CASSPGTGERYGYTF.

The chain's CDR3 is CASSLIVRAGGTDTQYF. Here the CDR3 DNA reads TGCGCCAGCAGCTTGATTGTACGAGCGGGGGGCACAGATACGCAGTATTTT. V and J are TRBV5-1 and TRBJ2-3, with TRBD2 matching over 8 bases. The V gene's germline CDR1 is SGHRS and CDR2 YFSETQ. V was clipped by 1 base and J by 1 base; unmatched bases: 8. The CDR3 totals 17 residues.

For the CDR3, the DNA is TGTGCCAGCAGCTTAAAAGCGGGAGTGGACGAGCAGTACTTC. This codes for CASSLKAGVDEQYF. This sequence joins TRBV5-4 and TRBJ2-7; 8 bases align to TRBD2. V was clipped by 2 bases and J by 5 bases; unmatched bases: 6. The CDR3 spans 14 residues. From germline, CDR1 is SGHNT and CDR2 YYREEE (reference sequence).

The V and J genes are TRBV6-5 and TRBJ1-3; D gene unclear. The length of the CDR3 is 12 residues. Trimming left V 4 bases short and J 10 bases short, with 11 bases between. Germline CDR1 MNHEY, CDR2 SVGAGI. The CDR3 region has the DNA TGTGCCAGCAGTTCCTCTTCAGAAACCATATATTTT. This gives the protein CASSSSSETIYF.

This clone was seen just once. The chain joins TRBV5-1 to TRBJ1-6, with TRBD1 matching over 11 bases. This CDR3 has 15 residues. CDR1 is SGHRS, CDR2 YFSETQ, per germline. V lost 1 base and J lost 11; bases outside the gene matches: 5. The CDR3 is CASSLRTGGLTPLHF. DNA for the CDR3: TGCGCCAGCAGCTTGAGGACAGGGGGCTTAACACCCCTCCACTTT.

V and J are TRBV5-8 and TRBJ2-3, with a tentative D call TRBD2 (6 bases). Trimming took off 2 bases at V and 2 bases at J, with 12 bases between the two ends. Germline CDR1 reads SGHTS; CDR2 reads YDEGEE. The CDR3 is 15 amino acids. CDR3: CASSLRGGATDTQYF. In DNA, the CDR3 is TGTGCCAGCAGCTTACGAGGCGGGGCCACAGATACGCAGTATTTT.